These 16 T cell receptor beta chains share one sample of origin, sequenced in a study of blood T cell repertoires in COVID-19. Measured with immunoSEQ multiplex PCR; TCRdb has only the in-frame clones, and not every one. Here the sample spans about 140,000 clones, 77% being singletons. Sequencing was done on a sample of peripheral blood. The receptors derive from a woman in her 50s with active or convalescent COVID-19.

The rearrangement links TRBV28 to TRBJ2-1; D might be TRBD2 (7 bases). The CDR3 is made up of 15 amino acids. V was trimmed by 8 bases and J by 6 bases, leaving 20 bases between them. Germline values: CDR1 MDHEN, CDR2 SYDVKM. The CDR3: CASRQDRLAFNEQFF. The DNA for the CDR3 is TGTGCCAGCCGACAGGACAGACTAGCTTTCAATGAGCAGTTCTTC.

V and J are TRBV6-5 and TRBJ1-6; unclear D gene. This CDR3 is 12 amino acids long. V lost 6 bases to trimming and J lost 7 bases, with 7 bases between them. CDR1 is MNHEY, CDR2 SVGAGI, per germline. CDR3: CASSRLNSPLHF. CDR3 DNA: TGTGCCAGCAGCCGCCTAAATTCACCCCTCCACTTT.

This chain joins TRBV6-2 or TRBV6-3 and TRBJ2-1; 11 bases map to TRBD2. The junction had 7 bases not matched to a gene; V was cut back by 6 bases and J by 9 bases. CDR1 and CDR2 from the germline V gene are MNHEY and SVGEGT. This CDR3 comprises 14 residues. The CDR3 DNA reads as TGTGCCAGCAGCGGTAGCGGGAGGGCCGGTGAGCAGTTCTTC. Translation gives CASSGSGRAGEQFF.

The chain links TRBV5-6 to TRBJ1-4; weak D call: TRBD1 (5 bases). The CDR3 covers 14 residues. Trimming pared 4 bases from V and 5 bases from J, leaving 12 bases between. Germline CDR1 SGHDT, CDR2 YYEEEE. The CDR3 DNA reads TGTGCCAGCAGCGGGGGACTCGCAAATGAAAAACTGTTTTTT. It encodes CASSGGLANEKLFF.

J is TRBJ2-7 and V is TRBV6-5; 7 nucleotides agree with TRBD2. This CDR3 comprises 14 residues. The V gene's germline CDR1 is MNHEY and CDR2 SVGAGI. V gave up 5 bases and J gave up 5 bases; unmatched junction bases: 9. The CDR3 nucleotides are TGTGCCAGCAGTCCTCCTGGACTAGTTGACGAGCAGTACTTC. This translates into CASSPPGLVDEQYF.

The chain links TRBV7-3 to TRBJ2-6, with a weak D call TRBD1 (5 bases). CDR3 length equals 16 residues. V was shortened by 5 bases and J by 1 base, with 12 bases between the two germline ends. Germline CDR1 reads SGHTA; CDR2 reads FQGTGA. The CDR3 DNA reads TGTGCCAGCAGCCTCCGAACAGGATCTGGGGCCAACGTCCTGACTTTC. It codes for CASSLRTGSGANVLTF.

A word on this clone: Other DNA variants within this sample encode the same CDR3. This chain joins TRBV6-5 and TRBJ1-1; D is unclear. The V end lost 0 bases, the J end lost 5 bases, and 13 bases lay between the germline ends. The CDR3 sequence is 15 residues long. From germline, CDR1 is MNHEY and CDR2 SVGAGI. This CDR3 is CASSYSTEGLTEAFF. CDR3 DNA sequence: TGTGCCAGCAGTTACTCCACCGAGGGATTAACTGAAGCTTTCTTT.

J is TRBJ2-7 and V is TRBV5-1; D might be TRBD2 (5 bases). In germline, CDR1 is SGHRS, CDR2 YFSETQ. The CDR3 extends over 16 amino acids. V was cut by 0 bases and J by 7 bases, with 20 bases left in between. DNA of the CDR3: TGCGCCAGCAGCTTGGACAGTATGGGAGCCGTGGGTGAGCAGTACTTC. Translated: CASSLDSMGAVGEQYF.

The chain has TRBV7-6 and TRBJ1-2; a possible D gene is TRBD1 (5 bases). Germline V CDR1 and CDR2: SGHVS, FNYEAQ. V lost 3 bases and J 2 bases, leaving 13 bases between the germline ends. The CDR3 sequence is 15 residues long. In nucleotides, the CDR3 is TGTGCCAGCAGCTTGCAGGCGGGGACCAACTATGGCTACACCTTC. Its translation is CASSLQAGTNYGYTF. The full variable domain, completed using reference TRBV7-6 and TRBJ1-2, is GAGVSQSPRYKVTKRGQDVALRCDPISGHVSLYWYRQALGQGPEFLTYFNYEAQQDKSGLPNDRFSAERPEGSISTLTIQRTEQRDSAMYRCASSLQAGTNYGYTFGSGTRLTVV.

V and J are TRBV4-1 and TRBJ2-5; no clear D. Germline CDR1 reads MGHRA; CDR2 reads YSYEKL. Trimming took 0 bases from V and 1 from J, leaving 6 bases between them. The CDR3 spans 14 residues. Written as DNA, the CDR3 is TGCGCCAGCAGCCAAGACAGGTCCCAAGAGACCCAGTACTTC. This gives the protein CASSQDRSQETQYF.

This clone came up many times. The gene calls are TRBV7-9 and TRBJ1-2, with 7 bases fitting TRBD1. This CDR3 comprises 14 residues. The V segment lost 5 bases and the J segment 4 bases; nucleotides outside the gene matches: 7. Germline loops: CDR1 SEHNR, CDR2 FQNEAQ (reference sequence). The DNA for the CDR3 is TGTGCCAGCAGCACCCAAGGGACAGTCTATGGCTACACCTTC. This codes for CASSTQGTVYGYTF.

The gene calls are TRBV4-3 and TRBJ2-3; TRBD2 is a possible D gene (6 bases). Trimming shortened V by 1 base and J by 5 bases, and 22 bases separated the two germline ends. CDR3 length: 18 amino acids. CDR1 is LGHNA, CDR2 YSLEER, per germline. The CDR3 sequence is CASSQALRDSFSGDTQYF. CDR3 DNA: TGCGCCAGCAGCCAAGCTCTCCGGGACTCCTTTTCCGGAGATACGCAGTATTTT.

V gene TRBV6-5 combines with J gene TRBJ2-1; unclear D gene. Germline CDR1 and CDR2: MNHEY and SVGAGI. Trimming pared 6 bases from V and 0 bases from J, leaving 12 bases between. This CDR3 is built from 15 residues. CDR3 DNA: TGTGCCAGCAGCACACCCGCCACCTCCTACAATGAGCAGTTCTTC. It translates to CASSTPATSYNEQFF.

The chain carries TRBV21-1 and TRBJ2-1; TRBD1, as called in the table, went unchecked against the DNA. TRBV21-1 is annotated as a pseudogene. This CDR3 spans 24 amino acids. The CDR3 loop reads CASSKVPAGSFGQSPNAHSNEQFF. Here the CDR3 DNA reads TGTGCCAGCAGCAAAGTGCCCGCAGGATCCTTCGGCCAAAGCCCTAATGCCCATTCTAATGAGCAGTTCTTC.

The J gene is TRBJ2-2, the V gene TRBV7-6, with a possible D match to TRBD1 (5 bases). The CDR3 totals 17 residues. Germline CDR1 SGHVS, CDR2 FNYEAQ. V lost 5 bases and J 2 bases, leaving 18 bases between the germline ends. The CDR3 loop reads CASSQQDGRHNTGELFF. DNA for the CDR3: TGTGCCAGCAGCCAACAGGACGGTCGACACAACACCGGGGAGCTGTTTTTT.

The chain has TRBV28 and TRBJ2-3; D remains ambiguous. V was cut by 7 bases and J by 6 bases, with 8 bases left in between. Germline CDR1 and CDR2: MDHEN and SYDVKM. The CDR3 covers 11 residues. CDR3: CASIYSDTQYF. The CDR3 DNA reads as TGTGCCAGCATTTATTCTGATACGCAGTATTTT.